Below, one T cell receptor (beta chain) is given with its context. The antigen remains undetermined. This sample was included in a study of PD-1 blockade in classical Hodgkin lymphoma. Study-wide context: Patients received nivolumab 3 mg/kg intravenously every 2 weeks.

This CDR3 region has 11 residues. V lost 8 bases to trimming and J lost 2 bases, with 7 bases between them. Germline assignment: CDR1 ENHRY and CDR2 SYGVKD. The study, taken as a whole, reports: At baseline, newly diagnosed patients reportedly showed less TCR diversity than healthy donors. Newly diagnosed and completely responding patients shared comparable baseline diversity.

TCRdb keeps only in-frame clones here, not all; method: immunoSEQ multiplex PCR. The sample records 9,500 to 12,000 clones, roughly 80% being singletons. Brentuximab vedotin exposure varied among the patients, all of whom had relapsed after autologous stem cell transplantation. By magnetic negative selection, CD8+ T cells were isolated from the thawed PBMCs. This chain connects TRBV10-3 to TRBJ2-7; D unclear. This clonotype originated in a human donor with classical Hodgkin lymphoma. Sequenced material: CD8+ T cells from blood, taken at baseline. For the CDR3, the DNA is TGTGCCATCCGCGATACCTACGAGCAGTACTTC. It codes for CAIRDTYEQYF.